This passage covers 26 T cell receptor beta chains from one sample sequenced in a study of cytomegalovirus exposure and HLA in healthy donors. Vbeta (60) and Jbeta (13) primers were used in the PCR. Generated by immunoSEQ multiplex PCR, the TCRdb table keeps only in-frame clones and is missing some. The sample carries under 150,000 clones, about 79% recorded once. Sequenced input: PBMCs. The origin of the receptors is a man aged 50 or older in good health and CMV-seronegative.

The gene calls are TRBV6-5 and TRBJ2-7; TRBD1 might be the D (5 bases). CDR1 MNHEY and CDR2 SVGAGI come from the germline V gene. V was pared by 5 bases and J by 3 bases, with 14 bases between. The CDR3 contains 14 residues. The CDR3 DNA is TGTGCCAGCAGTCCCGCGACAGCAGGCTACGAGCAGTACTTC. The encoded protein is CASSPATAGYEQYF.

This clone was seen once. The chain recombines TRBV14 with TRBJ2-3, with 13 nucleotides matching TRBD2. The junction had 9 bases not matched to a gene; V was cut back by 5 bases and J by 1 base. CDR3 length: 18 residues. Germline V lookup: CDR1 SGHDN, CDR2 FVKESK. CDR3 loop: CASSSRTSGGTRTDTQYF. Here the CDR3 DNA reads TGTGCCAGCAGCTCTCGGACTAGCGGGGGAACCCGCACAGATACGCAGTATTTT.

The V call is TRBV30, the J call TRBJ1-2, with D possibly matching TRBD1 (5 bases). CDR1 GTSNPN and CDR2 SVGIG come from the germline V gene (reference sequence). This CDR3 contains 13 residues. Trimming removed 7 bases at V and 0 bases at J, with 12 bases between. The CDR3 DNA follows: TGTGCCTCATACAGGCTCTCTAACTATGGCTACACCTTC. The encoded protein is CASYRLSNYGYTF. The variable domain in full, with the rest retrieved from reference TRBV30 and TRBJ1-2, is SQTIHQWPATLVQPVGSPLSLECTVEGTSNPNLYWYRQAAGRGLQLLFYSVGIGQISSEVPQNLSASRPQDRQFILSSKKLLLSDSGFYLCASYRLSNYGYTFGSGTRLTVV.

The rearrangement links TRBV6-6 to TRBJ1-6; D possibly corresponds to TRBD1 (6 bases). Germline CDR1 reads MNHNY; CDR2 reads SVGAGI (reference sequence). CDR3 length: 16 residues. The ends were cut back, 2 bases at V and 9 bases at J, with 17 bases in the middle. CDR3 DNA: TGTGCCAGCAGTTACGGATCAACAGGGCCTTTTTCACCCCTCCACTTT. Protein: CASSYGSTGPFSPLHF.

The CDR3: CASSLTGAEGRRGYTF. In DNA form, the CDR3 reads TGTGCCAGCTCACTGACAGGGGCTGAAGGACGGCGAGGCTACACCTTC. The rearrangement joins TRBV18 to TRBJ1-2, with 8 bases lining up with TRBD1. CDR3 length: 16 residues. Germline lookup yields CDR1 KGHSH and CDR2 LQKENI. Trimming removed 4 bases from V and 8 bases from J; junction bases left unmatched: 15.

The rearrangement uses TRBV7-2 and TRBJ1-2; D is uncertain. Germline CDR1 reads SGHTA; CDR2 reads FQGNSA. V was trimmed by 2 bases and J by 1 base, leaving 11 bases between them. This CDR3 is built from 15 residues. CDR3 region: CASSLSPALNYGYTF. The DNA for the CDR3 is TGTGCCAGCAGCTTAAGCCCCGCCCTTAACTATGGCTACACCTTC.

V usage is TRBV4-1 and J usage is TRBJ2-1, with D perhaps TRBD2 (6 bases). From germline, CDR1 is MGHRA and CDR2 YSYEKL. The CDR3 consists of 16 residues. The V end lost 2 bases, the J end lost 4 bases, and 15 bases lay between the germline ends. CDR3 sequence (DNA): TGCGCCAGCAGCCAACCATCCGCGGGAACTTACAATGAGCAGTTCTTC. Its protein product is CASSQPSAGTYNEQFF.

The chain combines TRBV4-1 with TRBJ1-1; D is perhaps TRBD1 (6 bases). CDR1 and CDR2 from the germline V gene are MGHRA and YSYEKL. CDR3 size: 14 residues. Deletions cut 4 bases from V and 4 bases from J, with 13 bases between. As DNA, the CDR3 is TGCGCCAGCAGCCTTAACGGGGGGCGCACTGAAGCTTTCTTT. This sequence encodes CASSLNGGRTEAFF.

The chain joins TRBV18 to TRBJ2-1; possibly TRBD2 for D (5 bases). The CDR3 runs to 14 residues. The germline V gene has CDR1 KGHSH and CDR2 LQKENI. The V gene lost 1 base and the J gene lost 9 bases, with 13 bases spanning the gap. CDR3 residues: CASSPLNGNSEQFF. CDR3 DNA: TGTGCCAGCTCACCACTGAACGGGAACAGTGAGCAGTTCTTC.

The gene calls are TRBV5-1 and TRBJ1-1, with D maybe TRBD1 (5 bases). Germline V gene sequence: CDR1 SGHRS, CDR2 YFSETQ. The V gene lost 7 bases and the J gene lost 1 base, with 11 bases spanning the gap. This CDR3 has 13 amino acids. DNA of the CDR3: TGCGCCAGCGGGGCGGGAGCGAACACTGAAGCTTTCTTT. Residues: CASGAGANTEAFF.

The chain is built from TRBV5-1 and TRBJ2-1; D unresolved. V lost 0 bases to trimming and J lost 5 bases, with 6 bases between them. This CDR3 has 13 residues. In germline, CDR1 is SGHRS, CDR2 YFSETQ. The CDR3 spells CASSLVQNNEQFF. CDR3 in DNA: TGCGCCAGCAGCTTGGTTCAGAACAATGAGCAGTTCTTC.

V and J are TRBV4-3 and TRBJ1-3; TRBD1 might be the D (6 bases). The CDR3 is made up of 16 amino acids. V was shortened by 1 base and J by 2 bases, with 12 bases between the two germline ends. The germline V gene encodes CDR1 LGHNA and CDR2 YSLEER. In DNA form, the CDR3 reads TGCGCCAGCAGCCAAGGTCAGGGGTTTGCTGGAAACACCATATATTTT. It yields the protein CASSQGQGFAGNTIYF.

The chain joins TRBV19 to TRBJ1-1; D uncertain. The CDR3 totals 13 residues. The V gene lost 0 bases and the J gene lost 3 bases, with 5 bases spanning the gap. Germline V CDR1 and CDR2: LNHDA, SQIVND (reference sequence). This CDR3 reads CASSIDLYTEAFF. The CDR3, as DNA: TGTGCCAGTAGTATAGATCTTTACACTGAAGCTTTCTTT.

The chain recombines TRBV5-6 with TRBJ2-2; D call uncertain. This CDR3 region has 12 residues. Germline CDR1 reads SGHDT; CDR2 reads YYEEEE. V dropped 3 bases and J dropped 3 bases, with 3 bases sitting between them. The CDR3 loop reads CASSSYTGELFF. The CDR3 DNA reads as TGTGCCAGCAGCTCTTACACCGGGGAGCTGTTTTTT.

CDR3 loop: CASSPGNRYNEQFF. DNA for the CDR3: TGTGCCAGCAGCCCGGGAAACCGGTACAATGAGCAGTTCTTC. The chain carries TRBV11-2 and TRBJ2-1; weak D call: TRBD2 (5 bases). The CDR3 loop spans 14 amino acids. V lost 5 bases, J lost 4 bases, and 12 bases lay in between. The germline V gene encodes CDR1 SGHAT and CDR2 FQNNGV. Full variable domain (missing parts from reference TRBV11-2 and TRBJ2-1): EAGVAQSPRYKIIEKRQSVAFWCNPISGHATLYWYQQILGQGPKLLIQFQNNGVVDDSQLPKDRFSAERLKGVDSTLKIQPAKLEDSAVYLCASSPGNRYNEQFFGPGTRLTVL.

The chain links TRBV7-2 to TRBJ2-1; 8 nucleotides line up with TRBD2. This CDR3 spans 14 amino acids. The J segment lost 10 bases and the V segment lost 5 bases, leaving 10 bases of the junction unmatched. Germline V gene sequence: CDR1 SGHTA, CDR2 FQGNSA. CDR3 sequence: CASSLYGGVREQFF. The CDR3, as DNA: TGTGCCAGCAGCCTCTACGGGGGGGTTCGAGAGCAGTTCTTC.

CDR3 coding DNA: TGTGCCTGGAGTGTAGGGCTAGCGGGGGAAGAGACCCAGTACTTC. This translates into CAWSVGLAGEETQYF. The chain joins TRBV30 to TRBJ2-5; 10 nucleotides match TRBD2. With V trimmed by 0 bases and J by 3 bases, 4 bases remained unmatched. Germline CDR1 and CDR2: GTSNPN and SVGIG (reference sequence). The CDR3 runs to 15 residues.

As concerns this clone: A read error may produce the germline difference seen at one junction end. V gene TRBV5-1 combines with J gene TRBJ1-1; D perhaps matches TRBD1 (5 bases). The CDR3 is 16 amino acids. Germline assignment: CDR1 SGHRS and CDR2 YFSETQ. CDR3 bases: TGCGCCAGCAGTTTGGGTGACACCAACTTGGGGGGTGAAGCTTTCTTT. This gives the protein CASSLGDTNLGGEAFF.

V usage is TRBV19 and J usage is TRBJ2-7, with 8 positions matching TRBD1. CDR3 length: 14 amino acids. Germline V lookup: CDR1 LNHDA, CDR2 SQIVND (reference sequence). Trimming removed 5 bases from V and 3 bases from J; junction bases left unmatched: 6. DNA of the CDR3: TGTGCCAGTAGTTGGGGGACAGGCCTCTACGAGCAGTACTTC. This codes for CASSWGTGLYEQYF.

The CDR3 loop reads CASSWGTVGQYF. The DNA of the CDR3 is TGTGCCAGCAGCTGGGGGACAGTCGGGCAGTACTTC. The chain carries TRBV5-6 and TRBJ2-7, with 7 bases fitting TRBD1. The germline gives CDR1 SGHDT, CDR2 YYEEEE. The junction had 6 bases not matched to a gene; V was cut back by 3 bases and J by 9 bases. This CDR3 contains 12 residues. The variable domain in full, completed from reference TRBV5-6 and TRBJ2-7, reads DAGVTQSPTHLIKTRGQQVTLRCSPKSGHDTVSWYQQALGQGPQFIFQYYEEEERQRGNFPDRFSGHQFPNYSSELNVNALLLGDSALYLCASSWGTVGQYFGPGTRLTVT.

V usage is TRBV5-4 and J usage is TRBJ2-3, with 8 bases that match TRBD2. CDR1 and CDR2 (germline): SGHNT, YYREEE (reference sequence). The length of the CDR3 is 15 residues. V was pared by 3 bases and J by 3 bases, with 6 bases of the junction left unmatched. The CDR3 region is CASSSGGGGTDTQYF. CDR3 DNA: TGTGCCAGCAGCTCGGGGGGCGGGGGGACAGATACGCAGTATTTT. Full variable domain (outside the CDR3, taken from reference TRBV5-4 and TRBJ2-3): ETGVTQSPTHLIKTRGQQVTLRCSSQSGHNTVSWYQQALGQGPQFIFQYYREEENGRGNFPPRFSGLQFPNYSSELNVNALELDDSALYLCASSSGGGGTDTQYFGPGTRLTVL.

As to this clone: Because it lacks the conserved phenylalanine or tryptophan at the end, this CDR3 is likely a read error. The chain joins TRBV13 to TRBJ2-7; perhaps TRBD2 as D (6 bases). This CDR3 contains 13 residues. Germline CDR1 reads PRHDT; CDR2 reads FYEKMQ (reference sequence). The V end was cut by 5 bases, the J end by 5 bases, with 13 bases between. In DNA, the CDR3 is TGTGCCAGCAGCCCGGGACTGGCCGACGAGCAGTACCTC. Translating it yields CASSPGLADEQYL.

This sequence joins TRBV6-4 and TRBJ2-3; 9 bases fit TRBD2. V lost 4 bases and J lost 1; bases outside the gene matches: 0. CDR1 and CDR2 from the germline V gene are MRHNA and SNTAGT. There are 14 residues in the CDR3. The CDR3 region is CASSASGGTDTQYF. The DNA of the CDR3 is TGTGCCAGCAGTGCTAGCGGGGGCACAGATACGCAGTATTTT.

The chain joins TRBV5-1 to TRBJ2-1; D is possibly TRBD2 (5 bases). V gave up 4 bases and J gave up 1 base, with 12 bases separating them. CDR1 is SGHRS, CDR2 YFSETQ, per germline. CDR3 size: 15 residues. CDR3 protein: CASSPGISSYNEQFF. The CDR3 DNA follows: TGCGCCAGCAGCCCGGGGATCTCGTCCTACAATGAGCAGTTCTTC.

V and J are TRBV10-2 and TRBJ1-1, with a weak D call TRBD1 (6 bases). Germline V lookup: CDR1 WSHSY, CDR2 SAAADI. V was pared by 6 bases and J by 6 bases, with 11 bases between. CDR3 length: 12 amino acids. The CDR3 loop is CASSANRAEAFF. CDR3 nucleotides: TGCGCCAGCAGCGCTAACAGGGCTGAAGCTTTCTTT.

This clone came up a few times. This chain uses TRBV30 with TRBJ1-1; unclear D gene. V was clipped by 4 bases and J by 1 base, with 4 bases between them. The CDR3 extends over 11 amino acids. CDR1 GTSNPN and CDR2 SVGIG come from the germline V gene (reference sequence). The CDR3 loop is CAWNGNTEAFF. The CDR3 coding sequence is TGTGCCTGGAACGGGAACACTGAAGCTTTCTTT.